The 13 T cell receptor beta chains listed next were all sequenced from one sample in a study of T cells after yellow fever vaccination. TCRdb processed the 5' RACE reads anew with MiXCR; each CDR3 protein has one entry. The sample lists 620,000 or so distinct CDR3 sequences; 9% to 15% were seen once. The sample consisted of PBMCs, taken on the day of the yellow fever booster vaccination. Receptors originate from a man younger than 40 who received the YFV17D yellow fever vaccine.

This chain joins TRBV5-6 and TRBJ2-1, with 7 nucleotides matching TRBD2. Germline V gene lookup returns CDR1 SGHDT and CDR2 YYEEEE. J was trimmed by 10 bases and V by 0 bases; bases with no gene match: 7. The CDR3 totals 14 residues. For the CDR3, the DNA is TGTGCCAGCAGCTTGGAATCGGGAGCGGGGGAGCAGTTCTTC. It translates to CASSLESGAGEQFF.

This clonotype was detected many times. The rearrangement joins TRBV11-2 to TRBJ2-1; no definite D call. The germline V gene encodes CDR1 SGHAT and CDR2 FQNNGV. This CDR3 contains 14 residues. V lost 1 base and J lost 7, with 11 bases in between. The CDR3 is CASSLAVGRNEQFF. For the CDR3, the DNA is TGTGCCAGCAGCTTAGCGGTAGGGCGGAATGAGCAGTTCTTC.

The chain employs TRBV20-1 and TRBJ2-1; D not resolved. The CDR3 loop spans 14 amino acids. Trimming took 5 bases from V and 5 from J, leaving 16 bases between them. CDR1 is DFQATT, CDR2 SNEGSKA, per germline (reference sequence). CDR3 DNA sequence: TGCAGTGCTCCACCCAGCGCATTTCACAATGAGCAGTTCTTC. Amino acids: CSAPPSAFHNEQFF.

Only a few counts were recorded for this clonotype. V gene TRBV10-3 combines with J gene TRBJ1-1; no clear D. The CDR3 consists of 12 residues. V lost 6 bases and J 1 base, leaving 6 bases between the germline ends. The germline CDR1 and CDR2 sequences are ENHRY and SYGVKD. The CDR3 DNA reads TGTGCCATCAGACAGACGAACACTGAAGCTTTCTTT. Translated: CAIRQTNTEAFF.

The rearrangement joins TRBV28 to TRBJ2-7; 7 nucleotides match TRBD1. V gave up 6 bases and J gave up 0 bases; unmatched junction bases: 8. The CDR3 runs 15 residues. Germline-derived CDR1 and CDR2 are MDHEN and SYDVKM. CDR3: CASSKTGSSSYEQYF. The CDR3 DNA reads TGTGCCAGCAGCAAGACAGGGTCGAGCTCCTACGAGCAGTACTTC.

This clonotype has just a few counts. This chain connects TRBV14 to TRBJ2-1, with 7 bases identical to TRBD2. Trimming took 1 base from V and 9 from J; bases not matched to a gene: 6. The CDR3 sequence is 14 residues long. The germline gives CDR1 SGHDN, CDR2 FVKESK. The CDR3 spells CASSQVSSGGEQFF. The DNA of the CDR3 is TGTGCCAGCAGCCAAGTTAGCTCGGGAGGTGAGCAGTTCTTC.

This clonotype was seen ten or more times. This chain connects TRBV18 to TRBJ2-7; D is ambiguous. Trimming stripped 1 base from V and 2 bases from J, with 9 bases between. The CDR3 is 14 amino acids. In germline, CDR1 is KGHSH, CDR2 LQKENI. This chain's CDR3 is CASSPRESPYEQYF. DNA for the CDR3: TGTGCCAGCTCACCACGGGAATCTCCCTACGAGCAGTACTTC.

V usage is TRBV5-1 and J usage is TRBJ2-7; D uncertain. In germline, CDR1 is SGHRS, CDR2 YFSETQ. Trimming left V 4 bases short and J 0 bases short, with 11 bases between. The CDR3 is made up of 14 amino acids. CDR3 bases: TGCGCCAGCAGCGACGTTGGTCTCTCCTACGAGCAGTACTTC. Its protein is CASSDVGLSYEQYF.

This clonotype came up a few times. The chain joins TRBV10-1 to TRBJ2-7, with 8 positions matching TRBD1. The CDR3 has 16 amino acids. The V and J ends lost 0 bases and 5 bases, in that order; junction bases with no gene match: 9. From germline, CDR1 is WNHNN and CDR2 SYGVQD (reference sequence). CDR3 nucleotides: TGCGCCAGCAGTGAGTCGGGTGGGCAGGGGGCTGACGAGCAGTACTTC. Translated, it gives CASSESGGQGADEQYF.

The chain couples TRBV15 to TRBJ1-1; TRBD1 matches 9 bases. Germline CDR1 reads LNHNV; CDR2 reads YYDKDF (reference sequence). Trimming took 5 bases from V and 5 from J; bases not matched to a gene: 6. The CDR3 spans 14 residues. CDR3 sequence: CATSGDRDGTEAFF. The CDR3 nucleotides are TGTGCCACCAGCGGGGACAGGGACGGGACTGAAGCTTTCTTT. Variable domain in full (rest from reference TRBV15 and TRBJ1-1): DAMVIQNPRYQVTQFGKPVTLSCSQTLNHNVMYWYQQKSSQAPKLLFHYYDKDFNNEADTPDNFQSRRPNTSFCFLDIRSPGLGDTAMYLCATSGDRDGTEAFFGQGTRLTVV.

This chain joins TRBV6-2 or TRBV6-3 and TRBJ2-1; 12 positions match TRBD2. V trimming: 6 bases; J trimming: 6 bases; junction bases outside the gene matches: 15. CDR3 length: 18 residues. Germline CDR1 reads MNHEY; CDR2 reads SVGEGT. The CDR3 region is CASRLLAGGPHLPNEQFF. CDR3 in DNA: TGTGCCAGCAGACTCCTAGCGGGAGGGCCCCACCTTCCCAATGAGCAGTTCTTC.

Only a few counts were recorded for this clonotype. CDR3 nucleotides: TGTGCCAGCAGCTTTACAGTGGGATTTGAAGCTTTCTTT. It yields the protein CASSFTVGFEAFF. V and J are TRBV7-2 and TRBJ1-1; D ambiguous. Germline V gives CDR1 SGHTA, CDR2 FQGNSA. The CDR3 is 13 residues long. V was cut by 3 bases and J by 7 bases, with 12 bases left in between.

DNA for the CDR3: TGCAGCGTTGCCACAAGCGGGATTGCCTACAATGAGCAGTTCTTC. Translated, it gives CSVATSGIAYNEQFF. The rearrangement links TRBV29-1 to TRBJ2-1, with 7 bases that match TRBD2. Germline loops: CDR1 SQVTM, CDR2 ANQGSEA. This CDR3 is 15 amino acids long. The ends lost 4 bases at V and 2 bases at J; junction bases unmatched: 8.